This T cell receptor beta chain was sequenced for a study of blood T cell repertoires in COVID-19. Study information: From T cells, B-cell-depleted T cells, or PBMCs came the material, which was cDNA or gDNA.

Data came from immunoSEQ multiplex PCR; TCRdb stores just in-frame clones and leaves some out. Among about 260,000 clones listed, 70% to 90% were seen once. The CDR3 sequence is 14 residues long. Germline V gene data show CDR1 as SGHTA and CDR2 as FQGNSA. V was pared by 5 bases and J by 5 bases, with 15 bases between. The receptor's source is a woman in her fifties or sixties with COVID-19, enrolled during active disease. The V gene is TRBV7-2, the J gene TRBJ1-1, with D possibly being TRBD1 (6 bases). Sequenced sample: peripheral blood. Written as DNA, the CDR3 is TGTGCCAGCAGCCAGGGGTACCTCTGGACTGAAGCTTTCTTT. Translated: CASSQGYLWTEAFF.